These 27 T cell receptor beta chains were sequenced from one sample in a study of blood T cells in healthy people across ages. For the second PCR, which ran for about 7 to 12 cycles, a sample-barcoded 5' primer and a J-beta primer mix were used. Each CDR3 protein gets one entry after TCRdb re-called the 5' RACE reads with MiXCR. Here the sample spans 780,000 or so distinct CDR3 sequences, around a quarter being singletons. The sample also formed part of further work on T cells of mothers and their children.

Sequences were obtained from blood. The source is a boy between 10 and 17 years old in good health.

In its sample, this clonotype was seen a few times. The rearrangement joins TRBV27 to TRBJ2-5, with a weak D call TRBD1 (5 bases). The CDR3 spans 14 residues. Per the germline V gene, CDR1 is MNHEY and CDR2 is SMNVEV (reference sequence). V was shortened by 4 bases and J by 5 bases, with 14 bases between the two germline ends. In DNA, the CDR3 is TGTGCCAGCAGTTCTAAAAGGGGTGGGGAGACCCAGTACTTC. Protein: CASSSKRGGETQYF.

This chain connects TRBV3-1 to TRBJ2-3; D gene unclear. Germline CDR1 LGHDT, CDR2 YNNKEL (reference sequence). CDR3 length: 13 amino acids. V was trimmed by 2 bases and J by 3 bases, leaving 6 bases between them. The CDR3 spells CASSQPPTDTQYF. CDR3 DNA sequence: TGTGCCAGCAGCCAACCCCCGACAGATACGCAGTATTTT.

This chain connects TRBV29-1 to TRBJ2-5, with D unresolved. V lost 6 bases and J 5 bases, leaving 13 bases between the germline ends. The CDR3 has 12 amino acids. Germline V gene data show CDR1 as SQVTM and CDR2 as ANQGSEA. The CDR3 DNA follows: TGCAGCGTAGACCTTGGATGGGAGACCCAGTACTTC. Protein: CSVDLGWETQYF. The full variable domain, its missing parts supplied by reference TRBV29-1 and TRBJ2-5, is SAVISQKPSRDICQRGTSLTIQCQVDSQVTMMFWYRQQPGQSLTLIATANQGSEATYESGFVIDKFPISRPNLTFSTLTVSNMSPEDSSIYLCSVDLGWETQYFGPGTRLLVL.

This clonotype was seen a handful of times. The chain employs TRBV7-8 and TRBJ1-2, with D possibly being TRBD1 (5 bases). Germline CDR1 reads SGHVS; CDR2 reads FQNEAQ. The CDR3 covers 16 residues. Trimming cost V 5 bases and J 2 bases, with 18 bases left between them. CDR3 amino acids: CASSGRSGTANYGYTF. In DNA form, the CDR3 reads TGTGCCAGCAGCGGCCGATCGGGGACGGCGAACTATGGCTACACCTTC.

The chain is built from TRBV20-1 and TRBJ2-6; no clear D. The CDR3 extends over 12 amino acids. The germline V and J ends were trimmed by 4 bases and 4 bases, with 5 bases remaining between them. The germline V gene has CDR1 DFQATT and CDR2 SNEGSKA (reference sequence). The CDR3 DNA sequence: TGCAGTGCTAAGGAGGGGGCCAACGTCCTGACTTTC. Amino acids: CSAKEGANVLTF.

As to this clonotype: Germline is not matched at one junction end, which may reflect a read error. CDR3 in amino acids: CASSLAPQGTAQEAQYF. CDR3 DNA: TGCGCCAGCAGCTTGGCCCCCCAGGGGACAGCCCAAGAGGCCCAGTACTTC. The chain is built from TRBV5-1 and TRBJ2-5; the match to TRBD1 covers 7 bases. The CDR3 is 17 residues long. Germline V gene sequence: CDR1 SGHRS, CDR2 YFSETQ.

The chain employs TRBV7-3 and TRBJ2-1; no firm D call. The CDR3 extends over 13 amino acids. Germline values: CDR1 SGHTA, CDR2 FQGTGA. The V end was cut by 1 base, the J end by 8 bases, with 9 bases between. CDR3 nucleotides: TGTGCCAGCAGCTTAAACCCAGTGGATGAGCAGTTCTTC. Translating gives CASSLNPVDEQFF.

A single count supports this clonotype. V usage is TRBV7-2 and J usage is TRBJ1-4; D is unresolved. The CDR3 length is 16 residues. V gave up 1 base and J gave up 0 bases, with 9 bases separating them. CDR1 and CDR2 from the germline V gene are SGHTA and FQGNSA. This CDR3 reads CASSLDGPTTNEKLFF. The CDR3 DNA reads as TGTGCCAGCAGCTTAGATGGACCTACAACTAATGAAAAACTGTTTTTT.

The chain combines TRBV3-1 with TRBJ2-5, with TRBD2 matching over 9 bases. The V and J ends lost 0 bases and 2 bases, in that order; junction bases with no gene match: 4. The CDR3 extends over 16 amino acids. Per germline, CDR1 LGHDT and CDR2 YNNKEL (reference sequence). CDR3 in amino acids: CASSQELGLAQETQYF. CDR3 in DNA: TGTGCCAGCAGCCAAGAGTTAGGACTAGCGCAAGAGACCCAGTACTTC.

The gene calls are TRBV2 and TRBJ2-7, with D perhaps assigned TRBD1 or TRBD2 (6 bases each). CDR3 length: 14 amino acids. The germline V gene has CDR1 SNHLY and CDR2 FYNNEI. The V end lost 8 bases, the J end lost 2 bases, and 16 bases lay between the germline ends. The CDR3, as DNA: TGTGCCAGCGGAGGGGCACAGGGAGCCTACGAGCAGTACTTC. Residues: CASGGAQGAYEQYF.

This clonotype was observed a few times. This sequence joins TRBV3-1 and TRBJ2-5, with 11 nucleotides matching TRBD2. The end of the DNA aligns better with TRBJ2-1, so the J call may be wrong. Germline loops: CDR1 LGHDT, CDR2 YNNKEL (reference sequence). This CDR3 has 15 residues. The CDR3 region is CASRVSGRAFDEQFF. The CDR3 bases are TGTGCCAGCCGCGTTAGCGGGAGGGCTTTTGATGAGCAGTTCTTC.

This clonotype appeared a few times. One junction end does not reproduce the germline sequence, and a read error may be involved. V is TRBV28 and J is TRBJ2-5; D remains unclear. CDR3 size: 14 residues. CDR1 is MDHEN and CDR2 is SYDVKM in the germline V gene. CDR3 sequence reads: CASSSWTVQETQYF. DNA of the CDR3: TGCGCCAGCAGTTCGTGGACCGTACAAGAGACCCAGTACTTC.

The chain carries TRBV12-3 or TRBV12-4 and TRBJ2-7; a possible D gene is TRBD1 (5 bases). The CDR3 runs to 15 residues. V shed 1 base and J shed 4 bases, with 14 bases lying between them. The CDR3 coding sequence is TGTGCCAGCAGTTTAGAGACAGATGCTCTTTACGAGCAGTACTTC. This gives the protein CASSLETDALYEQYF.

This chain joins TRBV25-1 and TRBJ2-5, with 8 bases that match TRBD1. Trimming at V came to 4 bases and at J to 7 bases, leaving 11 bases not matched to a gene. Looked up from germline, CDR1 is MGHDK and CDR2 is SYGVNS. The CDR3 spans 15 residues. The CDR3, as DNA: TGTGCCAGCAGTGGGGGGACAGGTCGCATGGGGACCCAGTACTTC. It yields the protein CASSGGTGRMGTQYF.

The chain has TRBV7-9 and TRBJ1-1; D not certain. The CDR3 is 13 amino acids. CDR1 is SEHNR and CDR2 is FQNEAQ in the germline V gene (reference sequence). V dropped 4 bases and J dropped 0 bases, with 6 bases sitting between them. As DNA, the CDR3 is TGTGCCAGCAGCTGGGAGTTGAACACTGAAGCTTTCTTT. This translates into CASSWELNTEAFF.

This clonotype was picked up many times. This chain connects TRBV5-1 to TRBJ2-5, with 7 bases matching TRBD1. The CDR3 covers 14 residues. Germline CDR1 is SGHRS and CDR2 is YFSETQ. The V segment lost 5 bases and the J segment 6 bases; nucleotides outside the gene matches: 10. The chain's CDR3 is CASRRPRTGKTQYF. The CDR3 DNA follows: TGCGCCAGCAGGCGGCCCCGGACAGGCAAGACCCAGTACTTC.

The chain joins TRBV30 to TRBJ1-2; 8 bases agree with TRBD1. Germline CDR1 is GTSNPN and CDR2 is SVGIG (reference sequence). V dropped 7 bases and J dropped 4; count of bases not matched to a gene: 2. The CDR3 has 11 amino acids. Written as DNA, the CDR3 is TGTGCCTTGGACAGGGCCTATGGCTACACCTTC. It encodes CALDRAYGYTF.

This clonotype has only one observation. CDR3 amino acids: CASHPANTGELFF. The CDR3 DNA reads TGTGCCAGCCATCCCGCGAACACCGGGGAGCTGTTTTTT. V gene TRBV12-3 or TRBV12-4 combines with J gene TRBJ2-2; D remains ambiguous. The V end lost 8 bases, the J end lost 0 bases, and 7 bases lay between the germline ends. This CDR3 region has 13 residues.

The V call is TRBV5-5, the J call TRBJ2-1; possibly TRBD1 or TRBD2 for D (5 bases each). CDR3 length: 16 residues. Germline V lookup: CDR1 SGHKS, CDR2 YYEKEE (reference sequence). V was pared by 4 bases and J by 0 bases, with 14 bases between. The chain's CDR3 is CASSIYSGGSYNEQFF. The DNA of the CDR3 is TGTGCCAGCAGCATCTATAGTGGGGGCTCCTACAATGAGCAGTTCTTC.

The chain couples TRBV20-1 to TRBJ1-4; D not certain. The ends were cut back, 0 bases at V and 8 bases at J, with 10 bases in the middle. This CDR3 has 13 amino acids. Looked up from germline, CDR1 is DFQATT and CDR2 is SNEGSKA (reference sequence). The CDR3 DNA sequence: TGCAGTGCTAGAGATATTGTAAAGGAAAAACTGTTTTTT. It specifies CSARDIVKEKLFF.

This clonotype was counted between two and nine times. This chain links TRBV5-1 with TRBJ2-5; no clear D. The germline gives CDR1 SGHRS, CDR2 YFSETQ. V dropped 0 bases and J dropped 5 bases, with 14 bases sitting between them. CDR3 length equals 15 residues. CDR3 sequence (DNA): TGCGCCAGCAGCTTGGACAATAACCTGGGGGAGACCCAGTACTTC. Its protein is CASSLDNNLGETQYF.

The chain couples TRBV9 to TRBJ2-2, with 7 nucleotides matching TRBD1. J lost 7 bases, V lost 2 bases, and 5 bases had no gene match. There are 14 residues in the CDR3. Germline CDR1 is SGDLS and CDR2 is YYNGEE. The CDR3 spells CASSVRGQSGELFF. CDR3 in DNA: TGTGCCAGCAGCGTTAGGGGGCAGAGCGGGGAGCTGTTTTTT.

The chain couples TRBV20-1 to TRBJ1-1, with a possible D match to TRBD1 (5 bases). Germline values: CDR1 DFQATT, CDR2 SNEGSKA (reference sequence). The CDR3 is 15 amino acids. With 0 bases removed from V and 0 bases from J, the gap between germline ends came to 11 bases. The CDR3 coding sequence is TGCAGTGCTAGAGACTGGAGGGGCCTGAACACTGAAGCTTTCTTT. Its protein product is CSARDWRGLNTEAFF.

With respect to this clonotype: Given a much more abundant clone one base away, this may be a read error. J is TRBJ1-4 and V is TRBV7-3; D possibly corresponds to TRBD1 (5 bases). Germline CDR1 SGHTA, CDR2 FQGTGA. This CDR3 comprises 14 residues. CDR3 in amino acids: CSSSPGGTNEKLFF. The CDR3 coding sequence is TGTTCCAGCAGCCCTGGGGGGACTAATGAAAAACTGTTTTTT.

The chain carries TRBV7-2 and TRBJ2-5; TRBD1 or TRBD2 may be the D gene (5 bases each). Matching the DNA end better, TRBJ2-7 makes the J call doubtful. Germline CDR1 reads SGHTA; CDR2 reads FQGNSA. The CDR3 contains 14 residues. The DNA for the CDR3 is TGTGCCAGCAGCCCCCGGGGCGCGTACTACGAGCAGTACTTC. Translated, it gives CASSPRGAYYEQYF.

V and J are TRBV27 and TRBJ2-5; TRBD1 agrees at 9 bases. This CDR3 has 15 residues. Germline V gene lookup returns CDR1 MNHEY and CDR2 SMNVEV (reference sequence). V was clipped by 5 bases and J by 1 base; unmatched bases: 5. CDR3 region: CASSGTGFLQETQYF. CDR3 DNA sequence: TGTGCCAGCAGTGGGACAGGGTTTCTCCAAGAGACCCAGTACTTC.

The rearrangement uses TRBV6-2 or TRBV6-3 and TRBJ2-5, with 9 bases fitting TRBD2. Looked up from germline, CDR1 is MNHEY and CDR2 is SVGEGT. V gave up 7 bases and J gave up 5 bases; unmatched junction bases: 11. The CDR3 is 15 amino acids. CDR3: CASTLAAGGAETQYF. CDR3 DNA sequence: TGTGCCAGCACCCTGGCAGCGGGAGGCGCTGAGACCCAGTACTTC.